The entry that follows covers one T cell receptor (beta chain) sequence. Germline V lookup: CDR1 SGHRS, CDR2 YFSETQ. The CDR3 length is 15 residues. The V and J ends lost 0 bases and 1 base, in that order; junction bases with no gene match: 1. The sample originates from a study of metastatic and nonmetastatic thyroid tumors. TCRdb re-called the PCR reads through MiXCR. Among around 34,000 clones listed, around 20% were seen once. Each patient came to thyroid surgery without any prior treatment (of any kind). The receptor was isolated from a female donor with papillary thyroid cancer or a benign thyroid nodule (not recorded which). Some clones in this sample may be carry-over from other donors' samples. The sample taken for sequencing was blood. The V gene is TRBV5-1, the J gene TRBJ2-1; 7 bases map to TRBD2. The CDR3 loop is CASSLAAGSYNEQFF. CDR3 bases: TGCGCCAGCAGCTTGGCAGCGGGGTCCTACAATGAGCAGTTCTTC. Drawing the rest from reference TRBV5-1 and TRBJ2-1, the complete variable domain is KAGVTQTPRYLIKTRGQQVTLSCSPISGHRSVSWYQQTPGQGLQFLFEYFSETQRNKGNFPGRFSGRQFSNSRSEMNVSTLELGDSALYLCASSLAAGSYNEQFFGPGTRLTVL.